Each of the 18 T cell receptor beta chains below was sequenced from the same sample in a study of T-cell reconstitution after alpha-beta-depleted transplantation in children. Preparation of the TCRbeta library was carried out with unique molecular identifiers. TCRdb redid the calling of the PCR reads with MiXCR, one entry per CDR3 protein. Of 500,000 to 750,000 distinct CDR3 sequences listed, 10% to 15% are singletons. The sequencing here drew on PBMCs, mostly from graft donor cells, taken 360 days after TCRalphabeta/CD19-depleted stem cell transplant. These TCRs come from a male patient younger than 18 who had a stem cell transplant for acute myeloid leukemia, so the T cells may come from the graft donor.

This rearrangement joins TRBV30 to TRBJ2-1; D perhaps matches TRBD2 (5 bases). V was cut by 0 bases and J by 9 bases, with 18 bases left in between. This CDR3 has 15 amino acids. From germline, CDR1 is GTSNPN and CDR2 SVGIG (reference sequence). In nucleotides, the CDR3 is TGTGCCTGGAGTGTAGGACTCGATCCCTTCGTTGAGCAGTTCTTC. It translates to CAWSVGLDPFVEQFF.

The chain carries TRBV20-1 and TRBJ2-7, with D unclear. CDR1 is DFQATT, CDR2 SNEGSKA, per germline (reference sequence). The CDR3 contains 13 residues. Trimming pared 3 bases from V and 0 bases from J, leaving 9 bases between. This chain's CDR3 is CSARGPYSYEQYF. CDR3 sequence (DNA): TGCAGTGCTAGGGGCCCGTACTCCTACGAGCAGTACTTC.

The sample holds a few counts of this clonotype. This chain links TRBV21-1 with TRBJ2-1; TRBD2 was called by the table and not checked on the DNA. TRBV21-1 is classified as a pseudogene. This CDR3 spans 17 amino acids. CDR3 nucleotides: TGTGCCAGCAGCAAATTACCCGTTGAGGGCCGCTACAATGAGCAGTTCTTC. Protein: CASSKLPVEGRYNEQFF.

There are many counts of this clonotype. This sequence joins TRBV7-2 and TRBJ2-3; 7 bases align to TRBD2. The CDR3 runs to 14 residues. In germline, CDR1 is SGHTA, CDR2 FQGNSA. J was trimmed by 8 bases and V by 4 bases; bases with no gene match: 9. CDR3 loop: CASSWGLKNGTQYF. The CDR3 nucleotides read TGTGCCAGCAGCTGGGGACTAAAGAACGGTACGCAGTATTTT.

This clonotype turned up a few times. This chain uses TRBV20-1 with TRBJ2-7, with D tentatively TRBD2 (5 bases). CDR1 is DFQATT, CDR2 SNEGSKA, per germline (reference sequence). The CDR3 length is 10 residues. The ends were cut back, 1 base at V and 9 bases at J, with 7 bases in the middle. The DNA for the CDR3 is TGCAGTGCTAGAGGGGAGCGGCAGTACTTC. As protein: CSARGERQYF.

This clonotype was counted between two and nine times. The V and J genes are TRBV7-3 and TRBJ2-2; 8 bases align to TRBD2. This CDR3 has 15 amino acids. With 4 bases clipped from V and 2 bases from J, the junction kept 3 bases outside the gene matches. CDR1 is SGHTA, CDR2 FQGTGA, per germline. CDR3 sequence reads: CASSWTSSNTGELFF. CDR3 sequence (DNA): TGTGCCAGCAGCTGGACTAGCAGCAACACCGGGGAGCTGTTTTTT. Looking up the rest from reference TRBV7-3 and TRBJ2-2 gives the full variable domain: GAGVSQTPSNKVTEKGKYVELRCDPISGHTALYWYRQSLGQGPEFLIYFQGTGAADDSGLPNDRFFAVRPEGSVSTLKIQRTERGDSAVYLCASSWTSSNTGELFFGEGSRLTVL.

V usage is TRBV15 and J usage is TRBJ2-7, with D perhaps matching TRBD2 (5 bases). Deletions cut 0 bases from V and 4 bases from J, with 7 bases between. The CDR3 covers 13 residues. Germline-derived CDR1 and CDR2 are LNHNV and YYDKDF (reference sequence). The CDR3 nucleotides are TGTGCCACCAGCAGAGATGAGGGATACGAGCAGTACTTC. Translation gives CATSRDEGYEQYF.

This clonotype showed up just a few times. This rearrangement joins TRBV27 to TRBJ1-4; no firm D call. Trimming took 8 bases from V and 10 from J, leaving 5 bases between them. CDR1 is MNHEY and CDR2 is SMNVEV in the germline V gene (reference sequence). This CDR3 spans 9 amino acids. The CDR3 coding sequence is TGTGCCAGCCCCGGAAAACTGTTTTTT. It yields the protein CASPGKLFF.

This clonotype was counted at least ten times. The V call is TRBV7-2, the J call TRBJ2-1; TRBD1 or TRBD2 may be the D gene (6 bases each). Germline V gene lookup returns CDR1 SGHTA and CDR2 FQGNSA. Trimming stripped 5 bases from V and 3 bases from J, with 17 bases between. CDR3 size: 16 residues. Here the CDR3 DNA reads TGTGCCAGCAGCCCCCGAGGGGGACTCGGCTACAATGAGCAGTTCTTC. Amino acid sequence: CASSPRGGLGYNEQFF.

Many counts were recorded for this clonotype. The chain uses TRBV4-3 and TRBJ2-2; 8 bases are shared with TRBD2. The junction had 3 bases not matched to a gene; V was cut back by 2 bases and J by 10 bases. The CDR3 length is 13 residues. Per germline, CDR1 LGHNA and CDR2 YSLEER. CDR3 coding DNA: TGCGCCAGCAGCCAATCGGGGGGGCTGGAGCTGTTTTTT. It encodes CASSQSGGLELFF.

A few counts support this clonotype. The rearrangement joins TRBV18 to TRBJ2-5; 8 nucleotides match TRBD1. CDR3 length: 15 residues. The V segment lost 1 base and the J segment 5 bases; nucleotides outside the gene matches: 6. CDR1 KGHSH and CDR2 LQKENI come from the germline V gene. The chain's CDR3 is CASSPQDRVLETQYF. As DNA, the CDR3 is TGTGCCAGCTCACCACAGGACAGGGTATTGGAGACCCAGTACTTC.

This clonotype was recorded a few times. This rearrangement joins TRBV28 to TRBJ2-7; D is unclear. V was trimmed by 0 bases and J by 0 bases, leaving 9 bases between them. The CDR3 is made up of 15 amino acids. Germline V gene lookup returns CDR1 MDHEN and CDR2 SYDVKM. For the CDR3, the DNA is TGTGCCAGCAGTTTATGGACGTTGAGCTCCTACGAGCAGTACTTC. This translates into CASSLWTLSSYEQYF.

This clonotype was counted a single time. In nucleotides, the CDR3 is TGTGCCAGTCCGGGACTAGCGGCAACCTACGAGCAGTACTTC. Protein sequence: CASPGLAATYEQYF. This rearrangement joins TRBV2 to TRBJ2-7; 11 bases fit TRBD2. CDR1 is SNHLY, CDR2 FYNNEI, per germline. Losses at the gene ends were 9 bases for V and 2 bases for J; bases not matched to a gene: 6. This CDR3 spans 14 amino acids.

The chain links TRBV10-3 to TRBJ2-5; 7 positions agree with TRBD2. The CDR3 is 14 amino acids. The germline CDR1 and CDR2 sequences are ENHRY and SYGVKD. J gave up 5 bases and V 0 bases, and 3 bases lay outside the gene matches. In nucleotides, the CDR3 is TGTGCCATCAGTGAGTCATGGCGGGAGGAGACCCAGTACTTC. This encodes CAISESWREETQYF.

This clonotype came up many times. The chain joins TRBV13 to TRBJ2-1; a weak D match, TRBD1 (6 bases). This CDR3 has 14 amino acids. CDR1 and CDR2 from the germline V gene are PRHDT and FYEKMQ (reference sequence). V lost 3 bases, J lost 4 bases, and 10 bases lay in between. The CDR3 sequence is CASSLPTGYNEQFF. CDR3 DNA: TGTGCCAGCAGCTTGCCTACAGGGTACAATGAGCAGTTCTTC.

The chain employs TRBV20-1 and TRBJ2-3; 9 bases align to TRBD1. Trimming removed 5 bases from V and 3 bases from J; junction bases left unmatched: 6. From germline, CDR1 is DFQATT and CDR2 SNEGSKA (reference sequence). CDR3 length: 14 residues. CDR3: CSASGTGKTDTQYF. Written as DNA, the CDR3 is TGCAGTGCTTCCGGGACAGGGAAGACAGATACGCAGTATTTT.

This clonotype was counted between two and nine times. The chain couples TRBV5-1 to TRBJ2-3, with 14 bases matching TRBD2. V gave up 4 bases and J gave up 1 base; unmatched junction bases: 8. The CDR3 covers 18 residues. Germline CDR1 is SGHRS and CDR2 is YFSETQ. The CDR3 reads CASSPGLAGGRRTDTQYF. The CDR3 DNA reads TGCGCCAGCAGCCCCGGACTAGCGGGAGGAAGGCGCACAGATACGCAGTATTTT.

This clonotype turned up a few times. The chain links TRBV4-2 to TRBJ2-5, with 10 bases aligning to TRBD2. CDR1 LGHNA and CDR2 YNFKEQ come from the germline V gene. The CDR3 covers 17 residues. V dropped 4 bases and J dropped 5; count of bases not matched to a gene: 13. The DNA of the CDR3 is TGTGCCAGCAGCCGATCTAGCGGGAGAAGTACAGGGGAGACCCAGTACTTC. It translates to CASSRSSGRSTGETQYF.